Described below is a single T cell receptor (beta chain) sequence and its context. The sample belongs to a study of blood T cell repertoires in COVID-19. Study details: From the United States, Italy and Spain came samples of acute and convalescent COVID-19. T cells, B-cell-depleted T cells, or PBMCs supplied cDNA or gDNA.

V gave up 5 bases and J gave up 3 bases, with 10 bases separating them. Germline V gene sequence: CDR1 SEHNR, CDR2 FQNEAQ (reference sequence). This CDR3 spans 13 amino acids. As processed by the authors: From reference gene primer amplification, estimates of nucleated cell counts were derived. This table comes from immunoSEQ multiplex PCR, and its TCRdb copy is limited to in-frame clones, with some not included. V, J and clone size are taken as reported in that table, and D and trimming were inferred from the DNA itself. The sample consists of about 40,000 clones, roughly 84% of them appearing once.

The J gene is TRBJ1-1, the V gene TRBV7-9; D unresolved. The sample taken for sequencing was peripheral blood. This TCR derives from a woman aged 65 to 85 with acute or convalescent COVID-19. The CDR3 region is CASSRKSDTEAFF. The DNA for the CDR3 is TGTGCCAGCAGCAGAAAGTCGGACACTGAAGCTTTCTTT.